This TCR beta chain was identified in a study of shared clonotypes between healthy human individuals. CDR3 length: 15 amino acids. V lost 6 bases, J lost 6 bases, and 21 bases lay in between. Germline V gives CDR1 SNHLY, CDR2 FYNNEI. Only in-frame clones appear in the TCRdb table, and some are missing; sequencing was by immunoSEQ multiplex PCR. Of 2,500,000 or so clones listed, around 94% are singletons. Sequencing used naive CD4+ T cells sorted from blood. Subset: CD45RA+ positively selected. This receptor was taken from a man aged 18 to 30 in good health. The chain combines TRBV2 with TRBJ2-7; D is possibly TRBD2 (6 bases). The CDR3 here is CASSAGPVGSGEQYF. In DNA form, the CDR3 reads TGTGCCAGCAGCGCGGGGCCCGTGGGGTCGGGCGAGCAGTACTTC.